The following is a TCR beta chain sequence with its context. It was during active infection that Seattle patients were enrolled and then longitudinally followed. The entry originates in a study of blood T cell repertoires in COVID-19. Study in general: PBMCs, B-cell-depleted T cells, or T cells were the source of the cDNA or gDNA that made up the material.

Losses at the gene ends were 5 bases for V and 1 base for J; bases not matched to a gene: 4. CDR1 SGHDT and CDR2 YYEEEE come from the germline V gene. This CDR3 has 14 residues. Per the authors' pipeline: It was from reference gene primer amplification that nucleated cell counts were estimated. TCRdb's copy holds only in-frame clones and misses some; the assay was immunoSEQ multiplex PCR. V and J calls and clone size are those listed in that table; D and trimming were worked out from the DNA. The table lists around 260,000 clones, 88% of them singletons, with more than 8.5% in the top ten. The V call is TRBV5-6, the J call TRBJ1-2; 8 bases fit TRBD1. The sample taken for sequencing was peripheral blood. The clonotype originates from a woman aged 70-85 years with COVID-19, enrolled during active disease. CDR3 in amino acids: CASSSGQGNYGYTF. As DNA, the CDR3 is TGTGCCAGCAGTTCCGGACAGGGTAACTATGGCTACACCTTC.